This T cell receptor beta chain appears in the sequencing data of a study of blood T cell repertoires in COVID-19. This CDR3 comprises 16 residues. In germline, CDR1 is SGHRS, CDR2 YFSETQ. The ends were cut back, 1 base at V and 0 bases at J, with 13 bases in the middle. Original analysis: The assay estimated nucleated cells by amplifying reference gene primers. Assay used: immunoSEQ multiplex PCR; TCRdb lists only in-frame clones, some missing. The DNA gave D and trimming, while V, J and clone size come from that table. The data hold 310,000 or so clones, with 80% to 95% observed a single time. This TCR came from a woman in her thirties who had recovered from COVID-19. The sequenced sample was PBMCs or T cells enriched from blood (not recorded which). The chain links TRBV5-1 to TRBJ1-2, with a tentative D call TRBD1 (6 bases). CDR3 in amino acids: CASSLQPTGTNYGYTF. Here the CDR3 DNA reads TGCGCCAGCAGCTTGCAACCGACAGGTACTAACTATGGCTACACCTTC.